These T cell receptor beta chains were read from a single sample in a study of PD-1 blockade in classical Hodgkin lymphoma. Clones were read by immunoSEQ multiplex PCR, and TCRdb kept only the in-frame ones, dropping some. The repertoire holds 15,000 to 20,000 clones, with 90% as singletons. The sample consisted of peripheral blood mononuclear cells (PBMCs). These receptors were collected from a human donor with classical Hodgkin lymphoma. CDR3s include the opening cysteine and the closing phenylalanine or tryptophan. D genes are given only for firm matches. Rows give clone size only sometimes, using once, few, many, or a class for an expanded clone.

v_gene	abundance	j_gene	d_gene	CDR3nt	CDR3aa
TRBV5-1	NA	TRBJ2-1	NA	TGCGCCAGCAGCTTGGAACTAGCTTTGGTCAATGAGCAGTTCTTC	CASSLELALVNEQFF
TRBV28	NA	TRBJ2-6	NA	TGTGCCAGCAGCCGGGGAACTGGGGCCAACGTCCTGACTTTC	CASSRGTGANVLTF
TRBV25-1	NA	TRBJ1-3	NA	TGTGCCAGCACCCCGAGGGACACGGTCCGAAACACCATATATTTT	CASTPRDTVRNTIYF
TRBV4-1	NA	TRBJ2-1	NA	TGCGCCAGCAGCCAGGGTAGCGAATCGTACAATGAGCAGTTCTTC	CASSQGSESYNEQFF
TRBV7-2	NA	TRBJ2-1	NA	TGTGCCAGCAGCTTACGGATCCGCGATGAGCAGTTCTTC	CASSLRIRDEQFF
TRBV2	NA	TRBJ2-7	TRBD2	TGTGCCAGCAGACTAGCGGGGACCTACGAGCAGTACTTC	CASRLAGTYEQYF
TRBV2	NA	TRBJ2-1	NA	TGTGCCAGCAGGGAGGGACTTTACAATGAGCAGTTCTTC	CASREGLYNEQFF
TRBV2	once	TRBJ1-4	NA	TGTGCCAGCAGTGAACAGGCAACTAATGAAAAACTGTTTTTT	CASSEQATNEKLFF
TRBV4-2	NA	TRBJ2-2	NA	TGTGCCAGCAGCCAAGGGGACGGGGACACCGGGGAGCTGTTTTTT	CASSQGDGDTGELFF
TRBV15	NA	TRBJ2-1	NA	TGTGCCACCAGCAGAGCACTAGATCCCTACAATGAGCAGTTCTTC	CATSRALDPYNEQFF
TRBV5-4	once	TRBJ2-1	NA	TGTGCCAGCAGCTTGGATACGGGGGCTAACAATGAGCAGTTCTTC	CASSLDTGANNEQFF
TRBV25-1	NA	TRBJ2-3	TRBD1	TGTGCCAGCAGCCCTAGGGACAGGGTCACAGATACGCAGTATTTT	CASSPRDRVTDTQYF
TRBV18	NA	TRBJ1-2	TRBD1	TGTGCCAGCTCATTCCCGGACAGGCCCATGATCTATGGCTACACCTTC	CASSFPDRPMIYGYTF
TRBV4-1	NA	TRBJ2-2	NA	TGCGCCAGCAGCCAAGATTCAGGGAGAACCGGGGAGCTGTTTTTT	CASSQDSGRTGELFF
TRBV15	once	TRBJ2-3	TRBD2	TGTGCCACCAGCGGCCGACTAGCGGGGGATACAGATACGCAGTATTTT	CATSGRLAGDTDTQYF
TRBV5-8	few	TRBJ2-2	NA	TGTGCCAGCTTCCGGAGATCGAACACCGGGGAGCTGTTTTTT	CASFRRSNTGELFF
TRBV6-4	NA	TRBJ1-1	NA	TGTGCCAGCAGTGGACAGGCGAACACTGAAGCTTTCTTT	CASSGQANTEAFF
TRBV5-4	NA	TRBJ1-3	TRBD1	TGTGCCAGCAGCTTACGGGACAGGGGAAACACCATATATTTT	CASSLRDRGNTIYF
TRBV5-5	NA	TRBJ2-2	NA	TGTGCCAGCAGACCGGACCGGCAATTAACCGGGGAGCTGTTTTTT	CASRPDRQLTGELFF
TRBV7-6	NA	TRBJ2-1	TRBD2	TGTGCCAGCAGCTTAACGGCGGGAGTAAGGAATGAGCAGTTCTTC	CASSLTAGVRNEQFF
TRBV6-5	NA	TRBJ2-7	TRBD2	TGTGCCAGCAGTTGGGGAGGGGACGAGCAGTACTTC	CASSWGGDEQYF
TRBV28	NA	TRBJ2-1	TRBD1	TGTGCCAGCAGCCAACGGACAGGGGGGATCTTC	CASSQRTGGIF
TRBV28	NA	TRBJ1-1	NA	TGTGCCAGCAGTTTAGGAGGAGGGGTGGCTGAAGCTTTCTTT	CASSLGGGVAEAFF
TRBV5-5	NA	TRBJ2-1	TRBD2	TGTGCCAGCAGCTTGTCTATCTCGGGGGGCAATGAGCAGTTCTTC	CASSLSISGGNEQFF
TRBV7-9	NA	TRBJ1-1	NA	TGTGCCAGCGCCCAGCAGGGTTTTGACACTGAAGCTTTCTTT	CASAQQGFDTEAFF
TRBV11-3	NA	TRBJ2-7	TRBD2	TGTGCCAGCAGCCCCGCAGCGGGAGGAATCTACGAGCAGTACTTC	CASSPAAGGIYEQYF
TRBV14	NA	TRBJ1-1	NA	TGTGCCAGCAGCCCCAGGGTGGGGGGGACTGAAGCTTTCTTT	CASSPRVGGTEAFF
TRBV28	NA	TRBJ2-1	NA	TGTGCCAGCAGTTGGGAGGAACTCAATGAGCAGTTCTTC	CASSWEELNEQFF
TRBV19	NA	TRBJ2-7	TRBD2	TGTGCCAGTAGTATAGAACCAGGACTAGCGGGCTCCTACGAGCAGTACTTC	CASSIEPGLAGSYEQYF
TRBV30	NA	TRBJ1-1	TRBD1	TGTGCCTGGAGTGACGAACAGGGGTGGAACACTGAAGCTTTCTTT	CAWSDEQGWNTEAFF
TRBV6-4	once	TRBJ2-2	TRBD2	TGTGCCAGCAGTGACGGACTAGCGAACACCGGGGAGCTGTTTTTT	CASSDGLANTGELFF
TRBV5-6	NA	TRBJ1-2	TRBD1	TGTGCCAGCAGCTTAGGGACAGATGGCTACACCTTC	CASSLGTDGYTF
TRBV5-1	few	TRBJ2-7	NA	TGCGCCAGCAGGAGGGACGGATCCTACGAGCAGTACTTC	CASRRDGSYEQYF
TRBV9	NA	TRBJ2-4	TRBD2	TGTGCCAGCAGCGCGACCCACGCGGGAGTCAAAAACATTCAGTACTTC	CASSATHAGVKNIQYF
TRBV7-2	NA	TRBJ2-1	TRBD2	TGTGCCAGCATCAGCGGGAGGGCCTTCACTGAGCAGTTCTTC	CASISGRAFTEQFF
TRBV30	NA	TRBJ2-3	NA	TGTGCCTGGGCCCCGGGGGAAACAGATACGCAGTATTTT	CAWAPGETDTQYF
TRBV13	NA	TRBJ1-4	TRBD1	TGTGCCAGCAGGATACGACAGGGGCGGGAAAAACTGTTTTTT	CASRIRQGREKLFF
TRBV4-2	NA	TRBJ2-3	NA	TGTGCCAGCAGCCGAGGACTGGCGGGACTTCTACCAGATACGCAGTATTTT	CASSRGLAGLLPDTQYF
TRBV19	NA	TRBJ2-7	NA	TGTGCCAGTAGTCCCGGAGGGGACTACGAGCAGTACTTC	CASSPGGDYEQYF
TRBV10-2	NA	TRBJ1-1	TRBD1	TGCGCCAGCAACAGGGGGGCCACTGAAGCTTTCTTT	CASNRGATEAFF
TRBV18	NA	TRBJ2-6	NA	TGTGCCAGCTCACCGGTACGGGATAACTCTGGGGCCAACGTCCTGACTTTC	CASSPVRDNSGANVLTF
TRBV19	NA	TRBJ2-1	NA	TGTGCCAGTAGCCACTCCAATGAGCAGTTCTTC	CASSHSNEQFF
TRBV29-1	NA	TRBJ1-2	NA	TGCAGCGTATTCTCGGGGTCCTCCCCTGGCTACACCTTC	CSVFSGSSPGYTF